Shown below are 6 T cell receptor beta chains from a single sample sequenced in a study of blood T cell repertoires in COVID-19. Data came from immunoSEQ multiplex PCR; TCRdb stores just in-frame clones and leaves some out. Found here are more than 200,000 clones, 82% of them singletons; the top ten hold roughly 8.2%. Sequencing was performed on peripheral blood. Receptor source: a woman older than 75 with COVID-19, enrolled during active disease.

The genes are TRBV29-1 and TRBJ1-1; D remains ambiguous. Germline CDR1 is SQVTM and CDR2 is ANQGSEA. The CDR3 is 10 residues long. V gave up 7 bases and J gave up 10 bases, with 13 bases separating them. This CDR3 is CSASETRAFF. The DNA for the CDR3 is TGCAGCGCAAGCGAGACCCGAGCTTTCTTT.

This clone was picked up a small number of times. The V and J genes are TRBV6-5 and TRBJ1-2; 7 positions agree with TRBD1. This CDR3 has 13 residues. CDR1 and CDR2 from the germline V gene are MNHEY and SVGAGI. Trimming removed 6 bases from V and 5 bases from J; junction bases left unmatched: 6. CDR3 region: CASRPAGGYGYTF. The CDR3, as DNA: TGTGCCAGCAGGCCGGCAGGGGGTTATGGCTACACCTTC.

CDR3 sequence: CASCFGTGAGGANVLTF. CDR3 coding DNA: TGTGCCAGCTGTTTCGGGACAGGGGCGGGCGGGGCCAACGTCCTGACTTTC. The chain is built from TRBV5-5 and TRBJ2-6, with TRBD1 matching over 10 bases. CDR3 size: 17 residues. Trimming took 7 bases from V and 4 from J; bases not matched to a gene: 11. Germline CDR1 and CDR2: SGHKS and YYEKEE (reference sequence).

The V gene is TRBV18, the J gene TRBJ1-2; D gene ambiguous. Looked up from germline, CDR1 is KGHSH and CDR2 is LQKENI. Trimming shortened V by 3 bases and J by 2 bases, and 10 bases separated the two germline ends. The CDR3 runs to 14 residues. The CDR3 loop reads CASSPSSGNYGYTF. Written as DNA, the CDR3 is TGTGCCAGCTCACCCTCGTCGGGGAACTATGGCTACACCTTC.

The chain uses TRBV7-9 and TRBJ1-5; no definite D call. Germline V CDR1 and CDR2: SEHNR, FQNEAQ (reference sequence). Trimming took 4 bases from V and 13 from J, leaving 17 bases between them. This CDR3 contains 13 residues. CDR3 nucleotides: TGTGCCAGCAGCTCATTTCCCGATACCGCGCAGCATTTT. Translation gives CASSSFPDTAQHF.

This clone was seen more than once but under ten times. The rearrangement joins TRBV4-2 to TRBJ2-7; 8 bases fit TRBD2. Per the germline V gene, CDR1 is LGHNA and CDR2 is YNFKEQ. The V and J ends lost 3 bases and 6 bases, in that order; junction bases with no gene match: 10. The CDR3 is made up of 15 amino acids. CDR3 region: CASSHNRGGLGEQYF. As DNA, the CDR3 is TGTGCCAGCAGCCACAACCGGGGGGGTTTGGGCGAGCAGTACTTC.